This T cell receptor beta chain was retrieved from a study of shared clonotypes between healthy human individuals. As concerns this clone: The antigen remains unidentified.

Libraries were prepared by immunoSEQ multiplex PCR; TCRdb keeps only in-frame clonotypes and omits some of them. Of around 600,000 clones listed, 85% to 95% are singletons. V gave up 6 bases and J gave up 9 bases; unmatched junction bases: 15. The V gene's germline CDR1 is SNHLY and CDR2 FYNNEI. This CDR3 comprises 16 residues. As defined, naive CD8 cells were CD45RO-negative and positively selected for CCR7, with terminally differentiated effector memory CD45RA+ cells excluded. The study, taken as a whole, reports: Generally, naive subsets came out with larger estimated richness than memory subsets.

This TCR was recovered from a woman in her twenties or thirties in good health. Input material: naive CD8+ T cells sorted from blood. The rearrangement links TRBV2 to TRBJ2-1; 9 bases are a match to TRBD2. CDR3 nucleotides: TGTGCCAGCAGAGATAGTGCCGGGACTAGCCTCGCTGAGCAGTTCTTC. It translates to CASRDSAGTSLAEQFF.